Below are 5 T cell receptor beta chains sequenced from a single sample in a study of regulatory T cells in long-lasting Graves disease. Time point reported: newly diagnosed GD, antithyroid drugs for less than 3 months. There was RNA extracted from PBMCs, and the TCR library was made from it. Researchers made TCR beta libraries by using iRepertoire HTBI primers and running Arm-PCR on CDR3 regions. One entry per CDR3 protein, called by TCRdb with MiXCR from the multiplex PCR reads. The sample shows more than 300,000 distinct CDR3 sequences, around 15% of them seen only once. The same specimen was also included in a second study, on T cells in Graves' hyperthyroidism and ophthalmopathy.

The sample was peripheral blood mononuclear cells (PBMCs), taken at new diagnosis, from a patient treated with antithyroid drugs. These receptors all stem from a woman aged 18-29 years with Graves disease.

The table lists this clonotype with many counts. This sequence joins TRBV11-2 and TRBJ2-2; TRBD1 matches at 10 bases. The CDR3 contains 16 residues. After removal of 3 bases from V and 4 bases from J, the junction contained 5 bases not matched to a gene. The germline V gene has CDR1 SGHAT and CDR2 FQNNGV. The DNA of the CDR3 is TGTGCCAGCAGCTTCTGGACAGGGGGATTCACCGGGGAGCTGTTTTTT. It is translated as CASSFWTGGFTGELFF.

The sample holds many counts of this clonotype. This chain connects TRBV12-3 or TRBV12-4 to TRBJ2-1; tentatively, D is TRBD1 (5 bases). Trimming stripped 3 bases from V and 7 bases from J, with 10 bases between. The CDR3 loop spans 13 amino acids. The CDR3 protein is CASSLNRWNEQFF. The CDR3, as DNA: TGTGCCAGCAGTTTGAACAGGTGGAATGAGCAGTTCTTC.

This clonotype was found many times. The chain uses TRBV3-1 and TRBJ2-2, with TRBD2 matching over 8 bases. Looked up from germline, CDR1 is LGHDT and CDR2 is YNNKEL (reference sequence). Germline trimming cut 2 bases from V and 4 bases from J; bases unmatched to any gene: 6. This CDR3 region has 16 residues. The CDR3 DNA sequence: TGTGCCAGCAGCCAAATGGTCCGGGGGGGCACCGGGGAGCTGTTTTTT. Translating gives CASSQMVRGGTGELFF.

A word on this clonotype: This may be a read error, as it is one base from a much larger clone. CDR3 in amino acids: CAGSLGDRDWSEQYF. The CDR3 DNA sequence: TGTGCCGGCAGCTTGGGGGACAGGGATTGGTCCGAGCAGTACTTC. This chain uses TRBV5-6 with TRBJ2-7, with 9 bases fitting TRBD1. This CDR3 is 15 amino acids long. Germline assignment: CDR1 SGHDT and CDR2 YYEEEE.

This clonotype was observed a few times. This rearrangement joins TRBV13 to TRBJ2-3; 10 nucleotides line up with TRBD2. The CDR3 covers 17 residues. Trimming took 1 base from V and 1 from J; bases not matched to a gene: 5. Germline V gene sequence: CDR1 PRHDT, CDR2 FYEKMQ (reference sequence). In DNA form, the CDR3 reads TGTGCCAGCAGCTTAGCGGCGGGGACTAGCGGCACAGATACGCAGTATTTT. This encodes CASSLAAGTSGTDTQYF.